The rows below give T cell receptor beta chains drawn from one sample of a study of post-analysis software for immune sequencing data. TCRdb re-called the PCR reads with MiXCR, one entry per CDR3 protein. In the table there are about 540,000 distinct CDR3 sequences, about a third of which are singletons. Sequenced sample: blood. The receptors originated from a girl between 2 and 17 years old with multiple sclerosis. CDR3s include the opening cysteine and the closing phenylalanine or tryptophan. Expanded clones are given a class, and other clones once, few, many or no size at all.

TRBV10-1	-	TRBJ1-2	15	CARERQGPIYRGYTF
TRBV24-1	few	TRBJ1-2	14	CATSDSQGSAGYTF
TRBV3-1	-	TRBJ2-1	17	CASSRGSGTGLPNEQFF
TRBV20-1	few	TRBJ2-1	16	CSARGSLGVPYNEQFF
TRBV4-2	few	TRBJ2-5	15	CASSQAPGAGETQYF
TRBV10-3	-	TRBJ2-5	16	CAIRDSGLADQETQYF
TRBV20-1	-	TRBJ2-7	11	CSARMYPEQYF
TRBV12-3/TRBV12-4	-	TRBJ2-7	13	CTSPLGQAPEQYF
TRBV3-1	-	TRBJ2-6	16	CASSQRVFAGANVLTF
TRBV2	-	TRBJ2-1	13	CASTRLGWNEQFF
TRBV25-1	few	-	15	CASSELSAGSYEQYF
TRBV20-1	once	-	14	CSADAGGSYNEQYF
TRBV29-1	-	TRBJ1-2	9	CSVGAGYTF
TRBV11-2	-	TRBJ1-1	15	CASSLVPDTEGEAFF
TRBV29-1	few	TRBJ1-1	12	CSVLEATTEAFF
TRBV20-1	few	TRBJ2-1	15	CSAKGHSSSDNEQFF
TRBV6-4	few	TRBJ2-1	15	CTSSDGRGDYNEQFF
TRBV4-1	-	TRBJ2-1	16	CASSQDFREGGDEQFF
TRBV12-3/TRBV12-4	few	TRBJ2-3	16	CASSLAVWGSSDTQYF
TRBV12-3/TRBV12-4	-	TRBJ1-2	16	CASSLAGVRGRFGYTF
TRBV4-2	few	TRBJ2-2	15	CASSQRTGPTGELFF
TRBV5-1	few	TRBJ1-2	16	CASSPDGQATNYGYTF
TRBV6-1	-	TRBJ2-2	14	CASNTRGVTGELFF
TRBV7-2	-	TRBJ2-3	14	CASSPKRLELSQYF
TRBV5-1	few	TRBJ2-5	14	CASSYRDRKETQYF
TRBV13	few	TRBJ2-7	16	CASSPGLAGRPGEQYF
TRBV10-3	many	TRBJ1-2	15	CAISRTGQGGYGYTF
TRBV7-9	-	TRBJ2-3	15	CASSFLAGGVDTQYF
TRBV12-3/TRBV12-4	-	TRBJ2-7	16	CASSPSLGTHSYEQYF
TRBV29-1	few	TRBJ2-2	13	CSVDHRRTGELFF
TRBV5-6	few	TRBJ2-7	16	CASSLATRGNSYEQYF
TRBV12-3/TRBV12-4	-	TRBJ2-3	13	CASSSWQGDTQYF
TRBV10-2	few	TRBJ1-2	13	CASSKGIYDGYTF
TRBV5-1	-	TRBJ2-7	15	CASSIDRGHPYEQYF
TRBV28	-	TRBJ1-2	12	CASRPGISDYTF
TRBV7-9	few	TRBJ2-3	17	CASSYYRAGQLRRTQYF
TRBV2	-	TRBJ2-7	15	CASSEVSRVPYEQYF
TRBV7-3	-	TRBJ2-3	15	CASSRDRGATDTQYF
TRBV5-1	many	TRBJ1-2	14	CASMLGGANYGYTF
TRBV12-3/TRBV12-4	-	TRBJ2-7	12	CASRLEEDEQYF
TRBV7-3	-	TRBJ2-5	16	CASSLSWGLGINEQYF
TRBV12-3/TRBV12-4	-	TRBJ1-1	16	CASSPGQGPGGAEAFF
TRBV5-1	few	TRBJ2-1	15	CASSLTSGGLNEQFF
TRBV14	-	TRBJ2-1	14	CASSQDHTIGTQFF
TRBV7-8	few	TRBJ2-3	14	CASSWRLSTDTQYF
TRBV5-1	-	TRBJ2-1	15	CASSSSRGIGNEQFF
TRBV29-1	few	TRBJ2-5	13	CSVEGLGRETQYF
TRBV6-6	-	TRBJ1-4	16	CASSTGGGTTNEKLFF
TRBV11-1	-	TRBJ2-1	14	CASSLNRGINEQFF
TRBV10-3	-	TRBJ2-3	15	CAITNPQLSTDTQYF
TRBV5-1	few	-	16	CASSPRPGRKQETQYF
TRBV9	few	TRBJ2-3	14	CASSVAWSTDTQYF
TRBV10-3	few	TRBJ2-2	19	CAISESRPRGRANTGELFF
TRBV3-1	-	TRBJ1-2	16	CASSLLWGQGASGYTF
TRBV2	-	TRBJ1-2	12	CASSEQGLGYTF
TRBV12-3/TRBV12-4	once	TRBJ2-3	14	CASSSTVRSDTQYF
TRBV15	few	TRBJ2-7	18	CATSRDQWGEPTYYEQYF
TRBV19	-	TRBJ1-2	13	CASSGAANYGYTF
TRBV29-1	-	TRBJ1-5	12	CSVEVGNQPQHF